The clone carrying this T cell receptor (beta chain) was observed a few times. Its antigen is unknown. The data derive from a study of response to subunit inactivated influenza vaccine. Study-wide points: Researchers suggested that each seasonal influenza vaccination recruits few new T cells.

TCRdb reanalysed the RT-PCR reads using MiXCR and keeps one entry per CDR3 protein. Of around 540,000 distinct CDR3 sequences detected, 10% to 15% appear once; the ten largest clones hold roughly 10%. This sequence was found in a man in his fifties or sixties who received an inactivated influenza vaccine. The source material was PBMCs from blood, sampled on the day of vaccination.

The CDR3: CASSATGYRQPQHF. CDR3 bases: TGTGCCAGCAGTGCGACAGGGTACCGTCAGCCCCAGCATTTT. V gene TRBV6-1 combines with J gene TRBJ1-5; the match to TRBD1 covers 7 bases. With V trimmed by 4 bases and J by 6 bases, 6 bases remained unmatched. The length of the CDR3 is 14 residues. Germline V gene data show CDR1 as MNHNS and CDR2 as SASEGT.